This T cell receptor (beta chain) was captured in a study of shared clonotypes between healthy human individuals. Sequencing used immunoSEQ multiplex PCR; TCRdb keeps in-frame clones, though not all of them. The sample contains over a million clones, around 76% of which appear only once. The CDR3 sequence is 14 residues long. Looked up from germline, CDR1 is KGHSH and CDR2 is LQKENI. V lost 2 bases and J lost 7, with 15 bases in between. This chain links TRBV18 with TRBJ2-7; no clear D. This receptor was obtained from a man aged 18-30 years in good health. The sequenced material came from memory CD4+ T cells sorted from blood. The subset is: CD45RA-negative fraction. CDR3 sequence (DNA): TGTGCCAGCTCACCAGGCCAGGATGGGCGAGAGCAGTACTTC. This codes for CASSPGQDGREQYF.